This entry describes one T cell receptor (beta chain). What it recognizes is unknown. The data originate from a study of vaccination effects on CD4 cells after COVID-19. Study as a whole: Samples that were drawn after vaccination came a median of 72 days after the second dose.

Trimming pared 5 bases from V and 13 bases from J, leaving 12 bases between. The CDR3 is made up of 11 amino acids. Profiled with immunoSEQ multiplex PCR; TCRdb holds only in-frame clones, not every one. The data show about 24,000 clones, roughly three quarters seen once. General study points: Late after vaccination, infection- and vaccine-induced clones showed marked clonal contraction.

Antigen-specific CD4+ T cells expanded by the ViraFEST assay with viral peptide pools were then sequenced. Culture lasted about nine days before CD4+ T cell isolation. Participants received two doses of either the BNT162b2 or mRNA-1273 vaccine. Vaccinated recipients, who were negative for nucleocapsid antibodies, had no history of SARS-CoV-2 infection. Days 3 and 7 were when half the medium was replaced with IL-2 medium. The material sequenced was CD4+ T cells from PBMCs cultured with SARS-CoV-2 spike peptides, taken after COVID-19 vaccination. J is TRBJ1-5 and V is TRBV12-3 or TRBV12-4; D is uncertain. This TCR derives from a human donor who received a COVID-19 vaccine. CDR3 protein: CASSPLNGQHF. DNA of the CDR3: TGTGCCAGCAGTCCGCTCAATGGACAGCATTTT.